The 18 T cell receptor beta chains presented below share a single source sample, sequenced in a study of blood T cell repertoires in COVID-19. Measured with immunoSEQ multiplex PCR; TCRdb has only the in-frame clones, and not every one. The sample has a few hundred thousand clones, about 82% seen once. The specimen was peripheral blood. The receptors were sampled from a man older than 75 with acute or convalescent COVID-19.

The chain carries TRBV28 and TRBJ1-6; 9 bases align to TRBD1. The V gene end was trimmed by 4 bases and the J gene end by 8 bases; junction bases not matched to a gene: 3. The CDR3 sequence is 14 residues long. Germline V gene sequence: CDR1 MDHEN, CDR2 SYDVKM. CDR3 loop: CASSSDRGDSPLHF. DNA for the CDR3: TGTGCCAGCAGTTCCGACAGGGGGGATTCACCCCTCCACTTT.

As for this clone: This same CDR3 is encoded by further DNA sequences in the sample. This chain connects TRBV6-5 to TRBJ1-5; D not resolved. Germline V gene lookup returns CDR1 MNHEY and CDR2 SVGAGI. The V and J ends lost 8 bases and 0 bases respectively, with 8 bases between them. This CDR3 region has 13 residues. Here the CDR3 DNA reads TGTGCCAGCTCCAGTTATAGCAATCAGCCCCAGCATTTT. This gives the protein CASSSYSNQPQHF.

The table lists this clone with a few counts. The sample carries other DNA sequences with the same CDR3. The chain recombines TRBV29-1 with TRBJ1-2, with D hard to call. Deletions cut 3 bases from V and 0 bases from J, with 8 bases between. Germline CDR1 is SQVTM and CDR2 is ANQGSEA. The CDR3 length is 13 residues. Written as DNA, the CDR3 is TGCAGCGTTGACGGGAACTCTAACTATGGCTACACCTTC. As protein: CSVDGNSNYGYTF.

The chain employs TRBV6-5 and TRBJ2-2; D perhaps matches TRBD1 (6 bases). Trimming cost V 5 bases and J 6 bases, with 16 bases left between them. From germline, CDR1 is MNHEY and CDR2 SVGAGI. CDR3 length equals 15 residues. The CDR3 sequence is CASSMGNRVAGELFF. The CDR3 DNA is TGTGCCAGCAGTATGGGGAACAGGGTGGCCGGGGAGCTGTTTTTT.

J is TRBJ1-2 and V is TRBV28, with D tentatively TRBD1 (6 bases). The CDR3 is 12 amino acids. Trimming cost V 4 bases and J 5 bases, with 8 bases left between them. Germline V gene data show CDR1 as MDHEN and CDR2 as SYDVKM. CDR3 loop: CASSSGVYGYTF. In nucleotides, the CDR3 is TGTGCCAGCAGTTCAGGGGTTTATGGCTACACCTTC.

The V gene is TRBV5-1, the J gene TRBJ2-1; perhaps TRBD2 as D (6 bases). This CDR3 is built from 16 residues. V gave up 6 bases and J gave up 2 bases, with 18 bases separating them. Germline loops: CDR1 SGHRS, CDR2 YFSETQ. The DNA for the CDR3 is TGCGCCAGCACCCCTGGGGTCGGGGGAACCTACAATGAGCAGTTCTTC. It translates to CASTPGVGGTYNEQFF.

The J gene is TRBJ1-2, the V gene TRBV28; TRBD1 aligns across 9 bases. Germline V gene sequence: CDR1 MDHEN, CDR2 SYDVKM. V shed 4 bases, J shed 8 bases, and the junction held 17 bases outside the gene matches. This CDR3 has 17 residues. The CDR3 is CASSSPGQGGARSGYTF. DNA for the CDR3: TGTGCCAGCAGTTCTCCGGGACAGGGAGGAGCGCGGAGCGGCTACACCTTC.

This clone showed up just a few times. This chain links TRBV7-9 with TRBJ2-2, with a possible D match to TRBD1 (7 bases). CDR1 is SEHNR and CDR2 is FQNEAQ in the germline V gene (reference sequence). This CDR3 comprises 15 residues. V was trimmed by 5 bases and J by 4 bases, leaving 14 bases between them. The CDR3 here is CASSPRDSGTGELFF. In DNA, the CDR3 is TGTGCCAGCAGCCCGCGGGACAGCGGCACCGGGGAGCTGTTTTTT.

The chain uses TRBV7-8 and TRBJ1-1, with D maybe TRBD1 (5 bases). Germline V lookup: CDR1 SGHVS, CDR2 FQNEAQ. The CDR3 is 14 residues long. Trimming left V 1 base short and J 5 bases short, with 11 bases between. The CDR3 sequence: CASSLDRSGTEAFF. The CDR3 DNA reads as TGTGCCAGCAGCTTAGACAGGTCAGGGACTGAAGCTTTCTTT.

The gene calls are TRBV24-1 and TRBJ2-5; 8 bases fit TRBD2. The CDR3 length is 17 residues. Germline loops: CDR1 KGHDR, CDR2 SFDVKD. J lost 2 bases, V lost 4 bases, and 11 bases had no gene match. DNA for the CDR3: TGTGCCACCAGTGACACAAGGGGACTAGTTGGGCAAGAGACCCAGTACTTC. It codes for CATSDTRGLVGQETQYF.

This chain connects TRBV11-1 to TRBJ2-2; possible D gene TRBD1, 7 bases. This CDR3 comprises 15 residues. Germline V gene data show CDR1 as SGHAT and CDR2 as FQDESV (reference sequence). V was pared by 10 bases and J by 4 bases, with 19 bases between. The CDR3 DNA is TGTGCCACCCAGGGGGGATTTAGAGGCACCGGGGAGCTGTTTTTT. Residues: CATQGGFRGTGELFF.

The chain joins TRBV18 to TRBJ1-2; 8 bases are shared with TRBD1. There are 14 residues in the CDR3. J lost 4 bases, V lost 3 bases, and 4 bases had no gene match. Germline V CDR1 and CDR2: KGHSH, LQKENI. The CDR3 reads CASSPGDRTYGYTF. The CDR3 DNA follows: TGTGCCAGCTCACCTGGGGACAGGACCTATGGCTACACCTTC.

The V and J genes are TRBV28 and TRBJ1-5, with D possibly TRBD1 on 6 matching bases. The CDR3 has 14 amino acids. V was shortened by 4 bases and J by 4 bases, with 11 bases between the two germline ends. Germline CDR1 is MDHEN and CDR2 is SYDVKM. CDR3 DNA: TGTGCCAGCAGTTCTGGACAGTTTAATCAGCCCCAGCATTTT. Its protein product is CASSSGQFNQPQHF.

As concerns this clone: The same CDR3 arises from other DNA sequences in this sample as well. The chain employs TRBV27 and TRBJ2-7; D gene ambiguous. The germline V gene has CDR1 MNHEY and CDR2 SMNVEV (reference sequence). CDR3 length equals 14 residues. V was shortened by 5 bases and J by 3 bases, with 14 bases between the two germline ends. The CDR3 sequence is CASSPFRLGYEQYF. The CDR3 DNA sequence: TGTGCCAGCAGTCCCTTTCGCCTAGGCTACGAGCAGTACTTC.

The CDR3 here is CASSHGRERLFF. The CDR3 nucleotides read TGTGCCAGCAGCCATGGGCGGGAGCGATTGTTCTTC. The rearrangement links TRBV14 to TRBJ2-1; 7 nucleotides line up with TRBD2. The V gene's germline CDR1 is SGHDN and CDR2 FVKESK. The trim removed 3 bases at V and 15 bases at J, leaving 8 bases unmatched. This CDR3 is built from 12 residues.

The chain employs TRBV6-5 and TRBJ1-6; perhaps TRBD1 as D (5 bases). The CDR3 extends over 16 amino acids. Germline loops: CDR1 MNHEY, CDR2 SVGAGI. V was cut by 1 base and J by 1 base, with 8 bases left in between. The chain's CDR3 is CASSYWGRSYNSPLHF. CDR3 nucleotides: TGTGCCAGCAGTTACTGGGGGAGGTCCTATAATTCACCCCTCCACTTT.

The chain joins TRBV28 to TRBJ2-1, with 8 bases that match TRBD1. CDR1 and CDR2 from the germline V gene are MDHEN and SYDVKM. The V gene end was trimmed by 6 bases and the J gene end by 5 bases; junction bases not matched to a gene: 18. CDR3 length: 18 amino acids. Written as DNA, the CDR3 is TGTGCCAGCAGCTTCCGACAGGGGCGCAAGCACTTGAACAATGAGCAGTTCTTC. It is translated as CASSFRQGRKHLNNEQFF. Full variable domain (rest looked up from reference TRBV28 and TRBJ2-1): DVKVTQSSRYLVKRTGEKVFLECVQDMDHENMFWYRQDPGLGLRLIYFSYDVKMKEKGDIPEGYSVSREKKERFSLILESASTNQTSMYLCASSFRQGRKHLNNEQFFGPGTRLTVL.

This chain connects TRBV19 to TRBJ2-3; 8 nucleotides match TRBD2. The CDR3 is 15 residues long. V shed 7 bases, J shed 1 base, and the junction held 7 bases outside the gene matches. Germline lookup yields CDR1 LNHDA and CDR2 SQIVND (reference sequence). The CDR3 spells CASTLGLARTDTQYF. Here the CDR3 DNA reads TGTGCCAGTACCCTTGGACTAGCCCGCACAGATACGCAGTATTTT. Based on the CDR3 plus reference TRBV19 and TRBJ2-3, the full variable domain is DGGITQSPKYLFRKEGQNVTLSCEQNLNHDAMYWYRQDPGQGLRLIYYSQIVNDFQKGDIAEGYSVSREKKESFPLTVTSAQKNPTAFYLCASTLGLARTDTQYFGPGTRLTVL.